Listed here are 2 T cell receptor beta chains from one sample, sequenced in a study of cytomegalovirus exposure and HLA in healthy donors. Profiling relied on immunoSEQ multiplex PCR, and the TCRdb table lists in-frame clones only, not all of them. This table holds some 130,000 clones, just under 85% found once. Sequenced sample: PBMCs. These receptors were taken from a man aged 25-40 years in good health and CMV-seropositive.

This clone was recorded only once. The chain is built from TRBV7-8 and TRBJ2-1, with 7 bases aligning to TRBD1. This CDR3 is built from 16 residues. CDR1 SGHVS and CDR2 FQNEAQ come from the germline V gene. Trimming cost V 5 bases and J 3 bases; bases outside gene matches: 10. Written as DNA, the CDR3 is TGTGCCAGCAGCGATCTTAGACAGGGTCTCTACAATGAGCAGTTCTTC. This encodes CASSDLRQGLYNEQFF.

Here the CDR3 DNA reads TGCAGCGTCCTATTAACGGACAGCTACATAATGCGGAACACTGAAGCTTTCTTT. This sequence encodes CSVLLTDSYIMRNTEAFF. The V gene is TRBV29-1, the J gene TRBJ1-1; tentatively, D is TRBD1 (6 bases). This CDR3 has 18 amino acids. With 6 bases removed from V and 1 base from J, the gap between germline ends came to 27 bases. Per germline, CDR1 SQVTM and CDR2 ANQGSEA.